Below, 3 T cell receptor beta chains from the same sample are listed, as sequenced in a study of T cell responses to AZD1222 COVID-19 vaccine. The assay was immunoSEQ multiplex PCR, and TCRdb's table has in-frame clones only and misses some. Altogether approximately 110,000 clones are present, more than 75% being singletons, with the ten largest covering roughly a tenth. Sample: peripheral blood, taken on day 0 of AZD1222 vaccination. The receptor source for this set is an adult in good health.

The chain couples TRBV18 to TRBJ2-3; TRBD2 matches 13 bases. This CDR3 region has 16 residues. The V gene's germline CDR1 is KGHSH and CDR2 LQKENI. V lost 4 bases, J lost 5 bases, and 6 bases stayed unmatched. CDR3 protein: CASSLLAGGPEDTQYF. The CDR3 coding sequence is TGTGCCAGCTCACTACTAGCGGGAGGGCCGGAAGATACGCAGTATTTT. Full variable domain (rest looked up from reference TRBV18 and TRBJ2-3): NAGVMQNPRHLVRRRGQEARLRCSPMKGHSHVYWYRQLPEEGLKFMVYLQKENIIDESGMPKERFSAEFPKEGPSILRIQQVVRGDSAAYFCASSLLAGGPEDTQYFGPGTRLTVL.

The CDR3 DNA is TGCAGCGTTGAAGAAGGGACTAGCGTATACAATGAGCAGTTCTTC. As protein: CSVEEGTSVYNEQFF. This chain joins TRBV29-1 and TRBJ2-1, with TRBD2 matching 10 bases. This CDR3 spans 15 amino acids. Germline V CDR1 and CDR2: SQVTM, ANQGSEA. Trimming removed 0 bases from V and 4 bases from J; junction bases left unmatched: 3.

V usage is TRBV18 and J usage is TRBJ1-1, with D perhaps TRBD1 (5 bases). V gave up 1 base and J gave up 1 base, with 10 bases separating them. CDR1 and CDR2 (germline): KGHSH, LQKENI. The CDR3 covers 15 residues. This chain's CDR3 is CASSPRVTANTEAFF. The CDR3 bases are TGTGCCAGCTCACCACGGGTGACAGCGAACACTGAAGCTTTCTTT.